These 27 T cell receptor beta chains were all obtained from the same sample, sequenced in a study of graft-versus-host responses after intestinal transplantation. Sequencing was performed with immunoSEQ multiplex PCR; in TCRdb, only in-frame clones are kept and a portion is missing. The data contain around 71,000 clones, around 96% of them singletons. Antigens for these TCRs are unknown. Sequenced material: unstimulated CD8+ T cells sorted from spleen or lymph node cells, taken before intestinal transplant. The receptors derive from a human donor who received an intestinal transplant.

The gene calls are TRBV28 and TRBJ1-4, with D tentatively TRBD1 (5 bases). V lost 7 bases and J 2 bases, leaving 14 bases between the germline ends. Germline CDR1 MDHEN, CDR2 SYDVKM. The CDR3 totals 15 residues. CDR3: CASTILRGTNEKLFF. DNA for the CDR3: TGTGCCAGCACTATACTAAGGGGCACTAATGAAAAACTGTTTTTT.

The gene calls are TRBV7-9 and TRBJ2-3; D is undetermined. The V gene lost 1 base and the J gene lost 3 bases, with 8 bases spanning the gap. The CDR3 sequence is 14 residues long. The germline V gene encodes CDR1 SEHNR and CDR2 FQNEAQ (reference sequence). CDR3 DNA sequence: TGTGCCAGCAGCTTAGGTGGCGAAACAGATACGCAGTATTTT. The encoded protein is CASSLGGETDTQYF.

The V call is TRBV27, the J call TRBJ2-7; 14 nucleotides agree with TRBD2. The trim removed 5 bases at V and 2 bases at J, leaving 5 bases unmatched. Germline V CDR1 and CDR2: MNHEY, SMNVEV (reference sequence). The CDR3 covers 16 residues. CDR3 in amino acids: CASSPEGLAGAYEQYF. The CDR3 DNA sequence: TGTGCCAGCAGTCCCGAGGGACTAGCGGGAGCCTACGAGCAGTACTTC.

The chain links TRBV28 to TRBJ2-7; 9 bases align to TRBD2. The CDR3 consists of 16 residues. The J segment lost 0 bases and the V segment lost 3 bases, leaving 6 bases of the junction unmatched. The germline V gene encodes CDR1 MDHEN and CDR2 SYDVKM. CDR3 amino acids: CASSFSSGSLSYEQYF. The CDR3 DNA follows: TGTGCCAGCAGTTTCAGTAGCGGGAGTCTCTCCTACGAGCAGTACTTC.

The rearrangement links TRBV5-1 to TRBJ1-1; 7 nucleotides match TRBD1. Germline CDR1 and CDR2: SGHRS and YFSETQ. The CDR3 runs to 15 residues. Losses at the gene ends were 4 bases for V and 3 bases for J; bases not matched to a gene: 9. The CDR3: CASSHRDSDYTEAFF. The DNA of the CDR3 is TGCGCCAGCAGCCACCGGGACAGCGATTACACTGAAGCTTTCTTT.

The rearrangement links TRBV27 to TRBJ2-5; 10 bases map to TRBD2. The CDR3 has 16 residues. The trim removed 2 bases at V and 5 bases at J, leaving 8 bases unmatched. Germline CDR1 and CDR2: MNHEY and SMNVEV (reference sequence). CDR3 protein: CASSLGTSAKGETQYF. The CDR3 DNA sequence: TGTGCCAGCAGTTTAGGGACTAGCGCGAAAGGGGAGACCCAGTACTTC.

The V gene is TRBV27, the J gene TRBJ1-1; D is unresolved. This CDR3 has 13 amino acids. Germline V CDR1 and CDR2: MNHEY, SMNVEV (reference sequence). V dropped 5 bases and J dropped 5 bases, with 12 bases sitting between them. The CDR3 DNA is TGTGCCAGCAGTCCTCCGGGGAGGACTGAAGCTTTCTTT. Residues: CASSPPGRTEAFF.

The chain employs TRBV27 and TRBJ2-7, with D perhaps TRBD2 (5 bases). Germline V gene sequence: CDR1 MNHEY, CDR2 SMNVEV (reference sequence). The CDR3 length is 14 residues. V was cut by 5 bases and J by 0 bases, with 11 bases left in between. The CDR3 reads CASSGGSLSYEQYF. DNA for the CDR3: TGTGCCAGCAGTGGAGGATCCCTCTCCTACGAGCAGTACTTC.

V and J are TRBV18 and TRBJ1-1; D is perhaps TRBD1 (5 bases). Germline assignment: CDR1 KGHSH and CDR2 LQKENI. The V end was cut by 2 bases, the J end by 4 bases, with 14 bases between. This CDR3 comprises 15 residues. Here the CDR3 DNA reads TGTGCCAGCTCACCATTTCAGGGTCGCCTCACTGAAGCTTTCTTT. Amino acids: CASSPFQGRLTEAFF.

This rearrangement joins TRBV28 to TRBJ1-5; 8 bases fit TRBD1. This CDR3 is 13 amino acids long. V was pared by 6 bases and J by 7 bases, with 5 bases of the junction left unmatched. Per germline, CDR1 MDHEN and CDR2 SYDVKM. The CDR3: CASSLDRAQPQHF. CDR3 bases: TGTGCCAGCAGCCTGGACAGGGCACAGCCCCAGCATTTT. Full variable domain (rest looked up from reference TRBV28 and TRBJ1-5): DVKVTQSSRYLVKRTGEKVFLECVQDMDHENMFWYRQDPGLGLRLIYFSYDVKMKEKGDIPEGYSVSREKKERFSLILESASTNQTSMYLCASSLDRAQPQHFGDGTRLSIL.

The chain carries TRBV27 and TRBJ2-3; 10 positions agree with TRBD2. The CDR3 has 15 residues. V trimming: 6 bases; J trimming: 2 bases; junction bases outside the gene matches: 5. Germline V gene lookup returns CDR1 MNHEY and CDR2 SMNVEV (reference sequence). The CDR3: CASRRAGGHTDTQYF. In DNA, the CDR3 is TGTGCCAGCAGGAGAGCGGGAGGGCACACAGATACGCAGTATTTT.

The V gene is TRBV6-5, the J gene TRBJ2-7; D is undetermined. The V end was cut by 0 bases, the J end by 6 bases, with 6 bases between. CDR1 is MNHEY, CDR2 SVGAGI, per germline. The CDR3 contains 12 residues. CDR3 in DNA: TGTGCCAGCAGTTACTCGGGAAGCGAGCAGTACTTC. Its translation is CASSYSGSEQYF.

In its sample, this clone was seen once. The J gene is TRBJ1-1, the V gene TRBV27; maybe TRBD1 (5 bases). Germline V gives CDR1 MNHEY, CDR2 SMNVEV (reference sequence). Trimming pared 5 bases from V and 0 bases from J, leaving 13 bases between. The CDR3 is made up of 15 amino acids. CDR3 amino acids: CASSPLQVLNTEAFF. DNA of the CDR3: TGTGCCAGCAGTCCCCTACAGGTTCTGAACACTGAAGCTTTCTTT.

The chain combines TRBV7-9 with TRBJ2-5; maybe TRBD2 (6 bases). The V and J ends lost 3 bases and 3 bases respectively, with 11 bases between them. This CDR3 is built from 14 residues. In germline, CDR1 is SEHNR, CDR2 FQNEAQ (reference sequence). CDR3 bases: TGTGCCAGCAGCTTTAGGGACTTAAAAGAGACCCAGTACTTC. Amino acid sequence: CASSFRDLKETQYF.

The chain carries TRBV4-1 and TRBJ1-5; D not resolved. The CDR3 contains 17 residues. The germline V gene has CDR1 MGHRA and CDR2 YSYEKL. V lost 0 bases, J lost 0 bases, and 12 bases lay in between. CDR3 sequence: CASSQDPGTYSNQPQHF. CDR3 sequence (DNA): TGCGCCAGCAGCCAAGATCCGGGCACCTATAGCAATCAGCCCCAGCATTTT.

The chain has TRBV6-1 and TRBJ2-7; tentatively, D is TRBD2 (5 bases). The V end was cut by 3 bases, the J end by 4 bases, with 13 bases between. The CDR3 loop spans 14 amino acids. Germline V gives CDR1 MNHNS, CDR2 SASEGT. The CDR3 nucleotides read TGTGCCAGCAGTGACCTTAGCGCCTGGTACGAGCAGTACTTC. Translating gives CASSDLSAWYEQYF.

The chain couples TRBV29-1 to TRBJ2-7, with D perhaps TRBD2 (5 bases). The germline V gene has CDR1 SQVTM and CDR2 ANQGSEA. V shed 3 bases and J shed 4 bases, with 10 bases lying between them. This CDR3 contains 12 residues. This CDR3 reads CSVELRGYEQYF. The CDR3 nucleotides read TGCAGCGTTGAGCTACGAGGGTACGAGCAGTACTTC.

The chain has TRBV27 and TRBJ2-1; 8 nucleotides align to TRBD1. CDR1 and CDR2 (germline): MNHEY, SMNVEV (reference sequence). V lost 2 bases, J lost 3 bases, and 3 bases stayed unmatched. The CDR3 length is 15 residues. The CDR3 loop reads CASSLAQGVYNEQFF. The CDR3 nucleotides read TGTGCCAGCAGTTTAGCACAGGGGGTCTACAATGAGCAGTTCTTC.

About this clone itself: Other DNA variants within this sample encode the same CDR3. The CDR3 loop is CASGVAGHNEQFF. CDR3 nucleotides: TGTGCCAGTGGAGTCGCGGGGCACAATGAGCAGTTCTTC. This chain links TRBV6-5 with TRBJ2-1, with D perhaps TRBD2 (6 bases). The CDR3 totals 13 residues. V was cut by 9 bases and J by 5 bases, with 14 bases left in between. The germline V gene has CDR1 MNHEY and CDR2 SVGAGI.

V is TRBV7-8 and J is TRBJ2-1, with D perhaps TRBD1 or TRBD2 (6 bases each). Trimming removed 3 bases at V and 2 bases at J, with 17 bases between. Germline CDR1 reads SGHVS; CDR2 reads FQNEAQ. This CDR3 spans 17 amino acids. The CDR3 is CASSFYLRDMAYNEQFF. The DNA for the CDR3 is TGTGCCAGCAGCTTTTATTTGCGGGACATGGCCTACAATGAGCAGTTCTTC.

The chain couples TRBV14 to TRBJ2-1, with 11 bases matching TRBD2. The V and J ends lost 0 bases and 0 bases, in that order; junction bases with no gene match: 4. Germline CDR1 reads SGHDN; CDR2 reads FVKESK. The CDR3 extends over 18 amino acids. The chain's CDR3 is CASSQDPGLADSYNEQFF. The CDR3 DNA reads as TGTGCCAGCAGCCAAGACCCGGGACTAGCGGACTCCTACAATGAGCAGTTCTTC.

This chain connects TRBV5-1 to TRBJ1-5; D perhaps matches TRBD1 (6 bases). Germline loops: CDR1 SGHRS, CDR2 YFSETQ. The CDR3 sequence is 14 residues long. V lost 2 bases, J lost 7 bases, and 13 bases lay in between. The CDR3 DNA reads TGCGCCAGCAGCTTCTACAGGGTCGGGCAGCCCCAGCATTTT. Translated, it gives CASSFYRVGQPQHF.

The chain links TRBV12-5 to TRBJ2-7; 15 nucleotides line up with TRBD2. Per the germline V gene, CDR1 is LGHNT and CDR2 is FRNRAP. The CDR3 extends over 18 amino acids. The V gene end was trimmed by 0 bases and the J gene end by 0 bases; junction bases not matched to a gene: 3. The CDR3: CASGLVGTSGRSSYEQYF. The CDR3 coding sequence is TGTGCTAGTGGTTTGGTCGGGACTAGCGGGAGGAGCTCCTACGAGCAGTACTTC.

This rearrangement joins TRBV7-8 to TRBJ1-5, with 12 bases that match TRBD1. Losses at the gene ends were 3 bases for V and 2 bases for J; bases not matched to a gene: 11. The CDR3 length is 19 residues. Germline V gene sequence: CDR1 SGHVS, CDR2 FQNEAQ. The CDR3 DNA reads as TGTGCCAGCAGCTTGACGGGACAGGGGGCATTTCGCGGCAATCAGCCCCAGCATTTT. Translating it yields CASSLTGQGAFRGNQPQHF.

The chain is built from TRBV18 and TRBJ2-7, with TRBD1 matching over 11 bases. V trimming: 6 bases; J trimming: 4 bases; junction bases outside the gene matches: 5. The CDR3 is 14 residues long. In germline, CDR1 is KGHSH, CDR2 LQKENI. CDR3 residues: CASSPGTGGYEQYF. The CDR3 bases are TGTGCCAGCTCCCCCGGGACAGGGGGTTACGAGCAGTACTTC.

V and J are TRBV4-1 and TRBJ2-1; 9 positions match TRBD2. V trimming: 3 bases; J trimming: 10 bases; junction bases outside the gene matches: 16. Germline loops: CDR1 MGHRA, CDR2 YSYEKL. The CDR3 is made up of 17 amino acids. The chain's CDR3 is CASSHRAGAGGQREQFF. As DNA, the CDR3 is TGCGCCAGCAGCCACCGTGCTGGGGCGGGAGGGCAAAGGGAGCAGTTCTTC.

The chain combines TRBV28 with TRBJ2-7; the match to TRBD1 covers 8 bases. The CDR3 runs to 15 residues. Germline values: CDR1 MDHEN, CDR2 SYDVKM. Losses at the gene ends were 3 bases for V and 4 bases for J; bases not matched to a gene: 8. The DNA for the CDR3 is TGTGCCAGCAGTTTCCAGGCAGGGGGCGCGTACGAGCAGTACTTC. This encodes CASSFQAGGAYEQYF.